This T cell receptor (beta chain) was retrieved from a study of early T cells in non-severe SARS-CoV-2 infection. Study-wide background: Sequencing targeted bulk RNA from unsorted whole blood, leaving chains unpaired.

This CDR3 is 14 amino acids long. Looked up from germline, CDR1 is MDHEN and CDR2 is SYDVKM. Unmatched junction bases numbered 9, after V lost 5 bases and J lost 8 bases. TCRdb called the 5' RACE reads again in MiXCR, with one record for every CDR3 protein. The table records 100,000 or so distinct CDR3 sequences, roughly 17% of them present only once. The chain is built from TRBV28 and TRBJ1-2; TRBD1 matches 9 bases. The clonotype originates from an adult who was a healthcare worker with PCR-confirmed SARS-CoV-2 infection or an uninfected control (not recorded which). The specimen comprised whole blood, sampled at baseline. The CDR3 region is CASSRGDRVDGYTF. CDR3 nucleotides: TGTGCCAGCAGTCGGGGGGACAGGGTGGACGGCTACACCTTC.